The TCR beta chain under discussion was sequenced for a study of T cell responses to AZD1222 COVID-19 vaccine. Germline V lookup: CDR1 MDHEN, CDR2 SYDVKM. The CDR3 sequence is 15 residues long. The J segment lost 3 bases and the V segment lost 6 bases, leaving 8 bases of the junction unmatched. TCRdb's copy holds only in-frame clones and misses some; the assay was immunoSEQ multiplex PCR. The data show more than 150,000 clones, around nine tenths seen once. This clone was seen just once. This TCR was recovered from an adult in good health. This chain connects TRBV28 to TRBJ2-7; 10 nucleotides line up with TRBD2. The source material was peripheral blood, sampled on day 0 of AZD1222 vaccination. Written as DNA, the CDR3 is TGTGCCAGCAGGACTCTAGCGGGGGTATTCTACGAGCAGTACTTC. This codes for CASRTLAGVFYEQYF.